The subject of this entry is one TCR beta chain. In this sample, this clone turned up a few times. Its antigen remains unidentified. There are no base qualities to consult, and no much larger clone falls within one base. This sample was included in a study of T cell responses to AZD1222 COVID-19 vaccine (dated by TCRdb to about 2021). A note on the overall study: A total of under 250 trial participants underwent TCR sequencing, of whom some 200 had received two doses of AZD1222 and around 25 had received two doses of the MenACWY control vaccine. Trial participants were enrolled by age into subgroups of 18-55, 56-69 and 70-plus years, and 148, 28 and 57 TCR-sequenced participants, respectively, were included in these subgroups.

The sample's time point label, in plain terms: about 28 days (+/-7) after the second vaccine dose. Because spike-specific TCR depth and breadth did not differ between the two schedules, AZD1222 recipients who got a second dose at roughly 4 weeks were pooled with those who got a second dose at roughly 12 weeks. Vaccinee samples were obtained from the UK trials COV001 and COV002, which included a single-blind randomized controlled phase 2/3 trial of AZD1222 (ChAdOx1 nCoV-19) in healthy adults. Trial participant PBMC samples were collected at day 0 and day 28 after the second dose for TCRbeta chain sequencing. The CDR3 regions of human TCRbeta chains were analyzed by immunosequencing. Processing in the source paper ran as follows. TCRs in the repertoires were matched against a reference library of SARS-CoV-2-specific TCRs that had been generated with the MIRA antigen-specificity platform. Breadth meant the fraction of unique TCRs that were SARS-CoV-2-associated, whereas depth meant the fraction of total T cells that were SARS-CoV-2-associated. Using the MIRA data, every spike-specific TCR was mapped to the spike region that the TCR reacted to and assigned to either a CD4 or a CD8 class. Log10-transformed breadth and depth values were compared by one-way ANOVA with Sidak's multiple comparisons tests. TCRdb retrieved this table from immuneACCESS and kept in-frame rearrangements only. Not all clones are present; in checked studies, unresolved V genes account for under half, and no reason is known for the remainder. From that table come the V and J calls and clone size; the DNA was used to work out D and trimming. This sample lists 56,000 or so clones; 60% to 80% were detected once. The ten most abundant clones make up approximately 5.2% of the sample.

From V the trimming removes 6 bases and from J it removes 2 bases, while the gene matches leave 12 bases of the junction unaccounted for. Looking up the germline V gene yields CDR1 MDHEN and CDR2 SYDVKM. Its CDR3 holds 18 amino acids, cysteine through phenylalanine. The sequence is cut down to CDR3 DNA, 54 bases in frame from base 1. Points the paper makes about the study in general: Because no day 14 peak-response samples were available, repertoires were characterized only after the peak T cell response. Conclusions about previously exposed vaccinees are limited because only five or six AZD1222 recipients were SARS-CoV-2 seropositive at baseline. The whole spike protein was spanned by vaccine-associated CD4 TCRs, and dominant responses were seen in regions 160-218 and 743-854. In the small 56-69-year group, the increase in depth fell short of significance, most likely because of low power. Participants were mostly white British, with more females than males. The authors suggested clonal diversity may have been underestimated. Epitopes outside the regions mutated in the B.1.351 and B.1.1.7 variants were reportedly recognized by nearly half of the unique spike-specific TCRs. After two AZD1222 doses, spike-specific TCR breadth and depth were significantly higher than at day 0 and than in MenACWY recipients.

The chain is assembled from TRBV28 and TRBJ2-7, with 14 bases matching TRBD2. The source is an adult who received the AZD1222 COVID-19 vaccine. The source was peripheral blood, collected 28 days after the second AZD1222 dose. The CDR3 loop reads CASRPSGTSGRFPYEQYF. The bases read TGTGCCAGCAGACCCTCCGGGACTAGCGGGAGATTCCCCTACGAGCAGTACTTC.